The sample holds a few counts of the clone carrying this T cell receptor (beta chain). Its antigen is undetermined. CDR3 length: 16 amino acids. From germline, CDR1 is SNHLY and CDR2 FYNNEI. Trimming took 6 bases from V and 1 from J; bases not matched to a gene: 9. This sample is part of a study of response to subunit inactivated influenza vaccine. One entry per CDR3 protein results from TCRdb running MiXCR on the RT-PCR reads. The sample records about 700,000 distinct CDR3 sequences, around a sixth being singletons. Points from the study as a whole: Each seasonal flu vaccination may recruit only limited new T cells, authors suggested.

The TCR originated in a man in his fifties or sixties who received an inactivated influenza vaccine. The sequencing here drew on PBMCs from blood, taken 11 to 12 days after vaccination. This sequence joins TRBV2 and TRBJ1-5; 7 bases match TRBD1. The CDR3 sequence: CASSGGNRGSNQPQHF. For the CDR3, the DNA is TGTGCCAGCAGCGGGGGAAACAGGGGAAGCAATCAGCCCCAGCATTTT. Supplemented by reference TRBV2 and TRBJ1-5, the full variable domain reads EPEVTQTPSHQVTQMGQEVILRCVPISNHLYFYWYRQILGQKVEFLVSFYNNEISEKSEIFDDQFSVERPDGSNFTLKIRSTKLEDSAMYFCASSGGNRGSNQPQHFGDGTRLSIL.